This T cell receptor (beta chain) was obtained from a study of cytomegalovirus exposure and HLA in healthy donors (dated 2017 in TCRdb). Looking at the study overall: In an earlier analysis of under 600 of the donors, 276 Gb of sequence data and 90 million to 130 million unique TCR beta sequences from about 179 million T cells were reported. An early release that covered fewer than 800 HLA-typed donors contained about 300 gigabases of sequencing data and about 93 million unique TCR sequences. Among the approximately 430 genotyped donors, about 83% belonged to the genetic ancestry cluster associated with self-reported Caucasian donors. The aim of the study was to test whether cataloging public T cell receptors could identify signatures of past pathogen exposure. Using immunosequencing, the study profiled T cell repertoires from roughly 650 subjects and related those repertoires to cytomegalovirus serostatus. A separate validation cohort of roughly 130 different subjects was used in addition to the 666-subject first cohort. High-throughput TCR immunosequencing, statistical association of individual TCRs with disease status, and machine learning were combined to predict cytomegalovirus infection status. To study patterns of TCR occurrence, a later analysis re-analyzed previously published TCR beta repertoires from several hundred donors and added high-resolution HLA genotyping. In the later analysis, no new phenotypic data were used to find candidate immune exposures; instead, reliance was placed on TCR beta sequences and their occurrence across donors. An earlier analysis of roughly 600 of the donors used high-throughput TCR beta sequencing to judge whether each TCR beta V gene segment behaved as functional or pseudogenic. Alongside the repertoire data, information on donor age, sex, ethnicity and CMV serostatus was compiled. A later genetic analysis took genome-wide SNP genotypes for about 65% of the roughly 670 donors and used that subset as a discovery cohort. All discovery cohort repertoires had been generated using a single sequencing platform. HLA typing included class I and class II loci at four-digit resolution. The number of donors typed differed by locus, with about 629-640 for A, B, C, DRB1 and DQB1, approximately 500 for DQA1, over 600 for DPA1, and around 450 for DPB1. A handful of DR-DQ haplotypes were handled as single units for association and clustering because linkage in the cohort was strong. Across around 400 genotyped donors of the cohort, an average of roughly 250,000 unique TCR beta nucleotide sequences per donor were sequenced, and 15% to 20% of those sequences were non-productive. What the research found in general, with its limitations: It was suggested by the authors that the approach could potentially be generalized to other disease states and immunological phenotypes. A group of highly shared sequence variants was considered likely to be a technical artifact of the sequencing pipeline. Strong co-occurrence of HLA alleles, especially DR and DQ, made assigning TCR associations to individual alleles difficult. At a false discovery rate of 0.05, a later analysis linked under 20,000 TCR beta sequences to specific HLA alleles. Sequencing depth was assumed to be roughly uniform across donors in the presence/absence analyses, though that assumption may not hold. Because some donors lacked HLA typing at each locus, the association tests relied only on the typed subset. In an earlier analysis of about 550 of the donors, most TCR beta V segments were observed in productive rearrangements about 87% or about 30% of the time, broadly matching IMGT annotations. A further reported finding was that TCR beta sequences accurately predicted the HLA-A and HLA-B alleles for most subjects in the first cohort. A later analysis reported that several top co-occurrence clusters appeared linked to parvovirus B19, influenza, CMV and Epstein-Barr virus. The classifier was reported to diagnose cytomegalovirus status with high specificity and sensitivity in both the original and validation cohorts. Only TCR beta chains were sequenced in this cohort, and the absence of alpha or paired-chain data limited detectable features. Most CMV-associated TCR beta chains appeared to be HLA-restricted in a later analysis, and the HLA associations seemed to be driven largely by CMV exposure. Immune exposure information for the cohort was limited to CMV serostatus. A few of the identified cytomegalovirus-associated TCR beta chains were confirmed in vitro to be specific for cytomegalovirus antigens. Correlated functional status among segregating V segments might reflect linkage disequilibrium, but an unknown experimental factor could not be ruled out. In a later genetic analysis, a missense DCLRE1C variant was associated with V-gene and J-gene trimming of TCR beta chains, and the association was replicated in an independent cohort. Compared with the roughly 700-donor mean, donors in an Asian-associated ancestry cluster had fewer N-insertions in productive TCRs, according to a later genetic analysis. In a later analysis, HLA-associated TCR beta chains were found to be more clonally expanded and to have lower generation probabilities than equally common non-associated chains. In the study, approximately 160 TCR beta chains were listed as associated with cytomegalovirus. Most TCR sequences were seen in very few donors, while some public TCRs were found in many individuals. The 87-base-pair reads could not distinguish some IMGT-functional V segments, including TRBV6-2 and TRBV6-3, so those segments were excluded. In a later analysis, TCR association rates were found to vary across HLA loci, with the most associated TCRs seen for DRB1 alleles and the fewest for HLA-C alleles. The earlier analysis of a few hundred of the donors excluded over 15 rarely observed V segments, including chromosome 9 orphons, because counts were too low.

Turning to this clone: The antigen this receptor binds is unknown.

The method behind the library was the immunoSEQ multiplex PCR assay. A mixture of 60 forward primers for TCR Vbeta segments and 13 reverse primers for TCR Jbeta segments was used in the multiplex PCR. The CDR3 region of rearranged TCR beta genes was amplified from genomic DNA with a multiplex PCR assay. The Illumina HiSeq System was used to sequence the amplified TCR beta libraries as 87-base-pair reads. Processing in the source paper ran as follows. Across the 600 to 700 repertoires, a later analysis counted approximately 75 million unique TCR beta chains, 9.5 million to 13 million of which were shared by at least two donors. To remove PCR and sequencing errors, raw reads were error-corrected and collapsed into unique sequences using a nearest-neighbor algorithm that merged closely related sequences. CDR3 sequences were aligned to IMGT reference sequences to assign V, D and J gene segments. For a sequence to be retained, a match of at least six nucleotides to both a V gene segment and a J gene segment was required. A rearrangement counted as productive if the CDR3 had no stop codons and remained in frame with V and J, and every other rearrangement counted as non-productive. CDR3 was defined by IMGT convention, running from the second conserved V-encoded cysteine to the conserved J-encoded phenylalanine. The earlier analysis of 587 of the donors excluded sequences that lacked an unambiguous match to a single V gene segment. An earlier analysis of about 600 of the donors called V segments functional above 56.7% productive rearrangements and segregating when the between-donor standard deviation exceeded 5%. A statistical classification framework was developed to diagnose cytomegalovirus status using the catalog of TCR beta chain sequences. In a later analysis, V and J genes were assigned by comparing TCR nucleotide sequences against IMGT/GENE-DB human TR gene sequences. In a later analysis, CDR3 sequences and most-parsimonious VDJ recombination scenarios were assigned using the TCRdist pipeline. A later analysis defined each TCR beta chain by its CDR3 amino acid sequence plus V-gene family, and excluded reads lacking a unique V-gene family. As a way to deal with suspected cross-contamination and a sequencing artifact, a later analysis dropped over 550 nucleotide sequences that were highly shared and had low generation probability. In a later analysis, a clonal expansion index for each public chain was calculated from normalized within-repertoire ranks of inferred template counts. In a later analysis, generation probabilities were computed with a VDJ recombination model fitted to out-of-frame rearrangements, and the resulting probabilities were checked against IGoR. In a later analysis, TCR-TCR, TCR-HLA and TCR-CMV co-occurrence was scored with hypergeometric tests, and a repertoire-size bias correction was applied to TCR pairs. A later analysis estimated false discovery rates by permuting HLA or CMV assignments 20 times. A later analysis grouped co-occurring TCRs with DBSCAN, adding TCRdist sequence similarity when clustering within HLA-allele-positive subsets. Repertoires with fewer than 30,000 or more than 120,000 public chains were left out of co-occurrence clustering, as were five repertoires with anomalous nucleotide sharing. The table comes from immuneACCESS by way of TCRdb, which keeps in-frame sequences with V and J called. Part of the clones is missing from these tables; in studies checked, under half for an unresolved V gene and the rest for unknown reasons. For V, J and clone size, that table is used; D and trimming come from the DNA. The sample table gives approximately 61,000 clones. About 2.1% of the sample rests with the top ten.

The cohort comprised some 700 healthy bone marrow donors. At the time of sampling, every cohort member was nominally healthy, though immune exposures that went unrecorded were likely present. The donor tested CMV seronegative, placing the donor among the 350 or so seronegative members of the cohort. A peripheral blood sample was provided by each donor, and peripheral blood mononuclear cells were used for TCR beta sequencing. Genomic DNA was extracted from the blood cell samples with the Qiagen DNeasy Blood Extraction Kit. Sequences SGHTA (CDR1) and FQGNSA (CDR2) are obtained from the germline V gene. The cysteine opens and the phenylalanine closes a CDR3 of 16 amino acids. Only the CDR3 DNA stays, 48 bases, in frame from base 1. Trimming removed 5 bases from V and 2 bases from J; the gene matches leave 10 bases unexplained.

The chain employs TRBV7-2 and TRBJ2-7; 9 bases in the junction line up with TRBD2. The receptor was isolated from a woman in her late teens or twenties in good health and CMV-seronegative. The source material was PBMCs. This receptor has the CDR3 CASSLLPSGAAYEQYF. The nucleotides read TGTGCCAGCAGCCTCCTCCCTAGCGGGGCAGCCTACGAGCAGTACTTC. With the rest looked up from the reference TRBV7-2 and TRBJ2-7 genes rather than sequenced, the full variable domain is GAGVSQSPSNKVTEKGKDVELRCDPISGHTALYWYRQSLGQGLEFLIYFQGNSAPDKSGLPSDRFSAERTGGSVSTLTIQRTQQEDSAVYLCASSLLPSGAAYEQYFGPGTRLTVT.